These 18 T cell receptor beta chains were sequenced from one sample in a study of CD8+ T cells in alopecia areata. The sequencing template was cDNA reverse transcribed from extracted RNA. Sequenced by immunoSEQ multiplex PCR; TCRdb stores in-frame clones only, minus some. This table holds some 170,000 clones, roughly 60% found once. The specimen was CD4+ T cells sorted from blood, collected at week 0. These TCRs come from a human donor with alopecia areata.

The J gene is TRBJ2-6, the V gene TRBV14, with TRBD2 matching over 8 bases. The CDR3 spans 18 residues. CDR1 is SGHDN and CDR2 is FVKESK in the germline V gene. V was pared by 1 base and J by 4 bases, with 9 bases of the junction left unmatched. For the CDR3, the DNA is TGTGCCAGCAGCCAAGTTGGGACTAGTCGGTTGGGGGCCAACGTCCTGACTTTC. Translation gives CASSQVGTSRLGANVLTF.

This clone has a handful of counts. V is TRBV15 and J is TRBJ1-5; tentatively, D is TRBD1 (5 bases). Between the trimmed V and J ends, which lost 4 bases and 11 bases, there was a span of 21 bases. Germline V gene lookup returns CDR1 LNHNV and CDR2 YYDKDF (reference sequence). The CDR3 consists of 15 residues. The CDR3 spells CATSTSPGGGWAQHF. The CDR3 bases are TGTGCCACCAGCACTTCCCCGGGGGGAGGCTGGGCCCAGCATTTT.

The rearrangement uses TRBV6-1 and TRBJ1-6; D gene unclear. Germline V gives CDR1 MNHNS, CDR2 SASEGT. Trimming removed 7 bases from V and 11 bases from J, with 21 bases in between. The CDR3 runs 15 residues. In DNA form, the CDR3 reads TGTGCCAGCATTTTCTATCCCGAGGCTATGGCACCCCTCCACTTT. Its protein product is CASIFYPEAMAPLHF.

This clone was found many times. This chain links TRBV27 with TRBJ2-7, with 7 bases aligning to TRBD1. Germline V CDR1 and CDR2: MNHEY, SMNVEV (reference sequence). CDR3 length: 14 residues. V trimming: 2 bases; J trimming: 3 bases; junction bases outside the gene matches: 4. CDR3 nucleotides: TGTGCCAGCAGTTTACGGCCAGGGGGCTACGAGCAGTACTTC. Translating gives CASSLRPGGYEQYF.

The rearrangement links TRBV5-1 to TRBJ2-5; 8 bases line up with TRBD2. V lost 2 bases, J lost 1 base, and 4 bases stayed unmatched. The CDR3 covers 15 residues. Germline CDR1 is SGHRS and CDR2 is YFSETQ. As DNA, the CDR3 is TGCGCCAGCAGCTTCGGGGGGGCCGGCCAAGAGACCCAGTACTTC. Its protein is CASSFGGAGQETQYF.

The V call is TRBV2, the J call TRBJ2-1; a possible D gene is TRBD2 (7 bases). The CDR3 runs 15 residues. CDR1 and CDR2 (germline): SNHLY, FYNNEI. V dropped 3 bases and J dropped 9 bases, with 18 bases sitting between them. In DNA form, the CDR3 reads TGTGCCAGCAGTGATTATGGCGGGGGCAGGGGTGAGCAGTTCTTC. This sequence encodes CASSDYGGGRGEQFF. Looking up the rest from reference TRBV2 and TRBJ2-1 gives the full variable domain: EPEVTQTPSHQVTQMGQEVILRCVPISNHLYFYWYRQILGQKVEFLVSFYNNEISEKSEIFDDQFSVERPDGSNFTLKIRSTKLEDSAMYFCASSDYGGGRGEQFFGPGTRLTVL.

This chain links TRBV18 with TRBJ2-3, with 7 bases lining up with TRBD1. CDR3 length equals 14 residues. J was trimmed by 6 bases and V by 5 bases; bases with no gene match: 8. CDR1 KGHSH and CDR2 LQKENI come from the germline V gene. The CDR3 here is CASSSDRTSDTQYF. For the CDR3, the DNA is TGTGCCAGCTCATCGGACAGGACCTCGGATACGCAGTATTTT.

J is TRBJ2-1 and V is TRBV5-1; 14 nucleotides match TRBD2. The junction had 7 bases not matched to a gene; V was cut back by 4 bases and J by 4 bases. Germline V gives CDR1 SGHRS, CDR2 YFSETQ. The CDR3 is 17 amino acids. The CDR3 coding sequence is TGCGCCAGCAGCCTGGGGACTAGCGGGGGCCAATACAATGAGCAGTTCTTC. This translates into CASSLGTSGGQYNEQFF.

This chain joins TRBV7-3 and TRBJ2-7; 9 nucleotides align to TRBD1. The CDR3 loop spans 13 amino acids. Germline trimming cut 5 bases from V and 6 bases from J; bases unmatched to any gene: 5. Germline lookup yields CDR1 SGHTA and CDR2 FQGTGA. This CDR3 is CASSPGQGGEQYF. The CDR3 DNA follows: TGTGCCAGCAGCCCGGGACAGGGTGGCGAGCAGTACTTC.

This sequence joins TRBV29-1 and TRBJ2-1, with D uncertain. The CDR3 sequence is 13 residues long. The germline V gene encodes CDR1 SQVTM and CDR2 ANQGSEA. With 6 bases removed from V and 8 bases from J, the gap between germline ends came to 17 bases. CDR3 nucleotides: TGCAGCGTCAGGCCCCGCTTCTTCGATGAGCAGTTCTTC. Its protein product is CSVRPRFFDEQFF.

The chain has TRBV7-2 and TRBJ1-1; 9 positions match TRBD1. The CDR3 runs 17 residues. Per the germline V gene, CDR1 is SGHTA and CDR2 is FQGNSA. V shed 4 bases and J 5 bases; nucleotides not matched to a gene: 14. CDR3 region: CASSSAGTGLIGTEAFF. The CDR3 region has the DNA TGTGCCAGCAGCTCAGCCGGGACAGGGCTAATAGGGACTGAAGCTTTCTTT.

The rearrangement links TRBV7-8 to TRBJ2-7; D possibly corresponds to TRBD2 (5 bases). The CDR3 consists of 14 residues. Trimming cost V 5 bases and J 2 bases, with 13 bases left between them. Germline-derived CDR1 and CDR2 are SGHVS and FQNEAQ. CDR3 bases: TGTGCCAGCAGCCCCGATCGGGGTCCCTACGAGCAGTACTTC. Encoded protein: CASSPDRGPYEQYF. The variable domain in full, with the rest retrieved from reference TRBV7-8 and TRBJ2-7, is GAGVSQSPRYKVAKRGQDVALRCDPISGHVSLFWYQQALGQGPEFLTYFQNEAQLDKSGLPSDRFFAERPEGSVSTLKIQRTQQEDSAVYLCASSPDRGPYEQYFGPGTRLTVT.

For this clone: Different DNA sequences within this sample yield the same CDR3. This rearrangement joins TRBV30 to TRBJ2-3, with D hard to call. V lost 0 bases, J lost 0 bases, and 10 bases lay in between. Germline V CDR1 and CDR2: GTSNPN, SVGIG (reference sequence). The CDR3 has 15 amino acids. The CDR3 loop is CAWSVWGSSTDTQYF. CDR3 in DNA: TGTGCCTGGAGTGTGTGGGGTTCTAGCACAGATACGCAGTATTTT.

This chain connects TRBV7-9 to TRBJ1-2; maybe TRBD1 (6 bases). This CDR3 contains 12 residues. CDR1 is SEHNR and CDR2 is FQNEAQ in the germline V gene (reference sequence). The germline V and J ends were trimmed by 5 bases and 4 bases, with 8 bases remaining between them. The CDR3 coding sequence is TGTGCCAGCAGCAACAGGGCCTATGGCTACACCTTC. Protein: CASSNRAYGYTF.

This sequence joins TRBV29-1 and TRBJ2-2, with 8 bases lining up with TRBD1. The germline V gene has CDR1 SQVTM and CDR2 ANQGSEA. With 7 bases clipped from V and 5 bases from J, the junction kept 6 bases outside the gene matches. This CDR3 is built from 13 residues. For the CDR3, the DNA is TGCAGCGCTGCAGGGGGCCGAACCGGGGAGCTGTTTTTT. This translates into CSAAGGRTGELFF.

This clone appeared a single time. The chain joins TRBV27 to TRBJ2-6; D not certain. Trimming stripped 6 bases from V and 1 base from J, with 4 bases between. Germline CDR1 is MNHEY and CDR2 is SMNVEV (reference sequence). The CDR3 consists of 13 residues. The CDR3 DNA sequence: TGTGCCAGCAGCATATCTGGGGCCAACGTCCTGACTTTC. Amino acid sequence: CASSISGANVLTF. The variable domain in full, with the rest retrieved from reference TRBV27 and TRBJ2-6, is EAQVTQNPRYLITVTGKKLTVTCSQNMNHEYMSWYRQDPGLGLRQIYYSMNVEVTDKGDVPEGYKVSRKEKRNFPLILESPSPNQTSLYFCASSISGANVLTFGAGSRLTVL.

The rearrangement uses TRBV30 and TRBJ2-1; TRBD1 might be the D (5 bases). Germline CDR1 is GTSNPN and CDR2 is SVGIG (reference sequence). The CDR3 contains 14 residues. Deletions cut 1 base from V and 7 bases from J, with 14 bases between. The CDR3 coding sequence is TGTGCCTGGAGTGGGGCAGGCAGGGTGAATGAGCAGTTCTTC. Encoded protein: CAWSGAGRVNEQFF.

The rearrangement joins TRBV7-9 to TRBJ1-1; perhaps TRBD1 as D (5 bases). V shed 2 bases and J shed 3 bases, with 25 bases lying between them. Germline V gives CDR1 SEHNR, CDR2 FQNEAQ (reference sequence). The CDR3 contains 19 residues. In DNA form, the CDR3 reads TGTGCCAGCAGCTTAATCTATCTCGTAAGGGGCAGCCGGGACACTGAAGCTTTCTTT. Protein product: CASSLIYLVRGSRDTEAFF.